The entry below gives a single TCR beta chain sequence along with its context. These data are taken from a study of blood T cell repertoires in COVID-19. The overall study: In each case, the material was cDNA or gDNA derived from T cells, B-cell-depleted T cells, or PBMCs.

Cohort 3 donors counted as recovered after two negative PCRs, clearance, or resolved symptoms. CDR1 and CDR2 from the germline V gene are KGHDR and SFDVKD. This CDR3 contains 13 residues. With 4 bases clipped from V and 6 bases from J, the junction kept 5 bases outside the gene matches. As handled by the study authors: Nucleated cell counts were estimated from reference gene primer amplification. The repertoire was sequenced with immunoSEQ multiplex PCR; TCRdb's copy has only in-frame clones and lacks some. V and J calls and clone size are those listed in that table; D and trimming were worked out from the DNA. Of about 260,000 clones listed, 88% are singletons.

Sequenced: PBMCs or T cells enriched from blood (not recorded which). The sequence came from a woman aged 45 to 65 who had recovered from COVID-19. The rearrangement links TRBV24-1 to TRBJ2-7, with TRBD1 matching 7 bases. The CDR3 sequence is CATSDSTGAEQYF. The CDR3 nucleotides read TGTGCCACCAGTGACTCAACAGGGGCCGAGCAGTACTTC.